This T cell receptor (beta chain) appears in the sequencing data of a study of tumor-infiltrating lymphocytes in primary liver carcinoma (TCRdb year 2017). Regarding the complete study: Hepatocellular carcinoma (four) or combined HCC and intrahepatic cholangiocarcinoma (one) was present in the five patients, who were three men and two women aged 30 to 69 years. Across five regions of each liver tumor, along with adjacent normal tissue and blood, the study brought together TCRbeta repertoire sequencing, expression microarrays and whole-exome sequencing. Reproducibility between technical replicate repertoires was high, with correlation coefficients above 0.95 and mean shared-clone rates approximately 0.9. Each sample produced about 3.5 to 8 million productive TCRbeta reads, and read depth showed no significant difference between tissue types. TCRbeta repertoire sequencing covered approximately 35 specimens from 5 patients: about 25 tumor regions, 5 adjacent noncancerous liver tissues and 5 peripheral blood samples. To link TCRbeta repertoire diversity with the local molecular phenotype, the roughly 26 tumor region samples were profiled using Agilent mRNA microarrays. The five patients had tumors staged T1-T3 N0M0, with maximum diameters ranging from roughly 4.2 to 10 cm.

Study-wide findings and limitations: The study included only five or six patients, and the authors note findings should be validated in a larger study. Only about 7-24% of top clones were found in all five regions of a tumor, suggesting spatial heterogeneity of tumor-infiltrating T cells. A significantly larger repertoire fraction was made up by the top 250 clones in tumors than in blood (p = 0.039). Because only the TCR beta chain was sequenced and unpaired alpha chains were not captured, true repertoire diversity is likely underestimated. Comparison of CD4+ and CD8+ T cell repertoires was precluded by the use of bulk unsorted samples. Consistent with antigen-driven expansion, pairs of tumor regions showed higher repertoire overlap (mean about 36%) than either tumor-adjacent pairs (around 17%) or tumor-blood pairs (about 15%).

Only one count was recorded for this clonotype. The antigen it recognizes is unknown. At one end the junction does not follow the germline gene, possibly because of a read error. There are 14 amino acids in the CDR3, from cysteine to phenylalanine inclusive. Solely the CDR3 DNA is kept, with 42 bases framed from the first base. CDR1 and CDR2 are read off the germline V gene as MNHEY and SVGAGI. Without any cell sorting, total RNA and DNA were co-extracted from about 21-30 mg of bulk tissue using the AllPrep DNA/RNA mini kit. Four to six patients with histopathologically diagnosed primary liver carcinoma underwent surgical resection in China between 2015 and March 2016. Chronic HBV infection was present in the patients, and the patients were treatment-naive at sampling. Five spatially separated regions were sampled from each tumor: the superior, inferior, left-lateral and right-lateral poles, plus the tumor centre. More than 75% viable tumor cells were found by histology in every tumor sample. Pieces of fresh tumor and adjacent tissue were cut in half, with one half kept in RNAlater at -80 degrees C and the other half sent for histology.

Starting from about 500 ng total RNA, TCRbeta-specific cDNA was produced by reverse transcription with a constant-region primer and ProtoScript II reverse transcriptase. TCRbeta libraries were built with three nested multiplex PCR rounds, a slightly modified ARM-PCR procedure. Multiplex TRBV1-TRBV30 forward primers and a Cbeta reverse primer were used in the first two PCR rounds, each of which was run for around 10 cycles. Sample barcodes and Illumina adapters were attached in a final 25-cycle PCR using Deep VentR polymerase. Amplicons of 200-500 bp were gel-purified with a QIAquick gel extraction kit before sequencing. An Illumina HiSeq 2500 was used to sequence the TCRbeta amplicons with 250-bp paired-end reads. The original methods were these. Reads were quality-trimmed with Trimmomatic v0.33, and paired reads were merged with FLASH v1.2.11 to recover full CDR3 sequences. V, D and J germline segments were assigned to the rearranged TCRbeta sequences by MiGEC v1.2.1b. Clonotype statistics and Shannon-Wiener diversity indices were computed with VDJtools v1.0.0. To reduce sampling bias, subsequent analyses other than the diversity analysis used only the 250 most abundant clonotypes in each sample. In-frame beta chains were kept once TCRdb had trimmed the public reads at Q25 with fastp and called clones with MiXCR. A single entry per CDR3 protein holds the most common genes and DNA from its merged rows. The V and J calls, along with clone size, are taken from TCRdb and not from the paper's own processing. The sample profile shows 25,000 or so distinct CDR3 sequences; over 60% of them were found once. The top ten constitute more than 30% of the sample.

The sequenced sample was liver tumor tissue from sampling region 5. Per the publication, the cell subset or site label means: tumor region T5, tumor centre. The sequence was collected from a woman between 25 and 40 years old with primary liver carcinoma and hepatitis B virus infection. The V and J genes are TRBV6-5 and TRBJ2-5, and TRBD1 may be the D gene, going by 6 matching bases. The CDR3 protein sequence reads: CASRPLGGQETKYF. DNA sequence: TGTGCTAGCAGACCCCTTGGGGGCCAAGAGACCAAGTACTTC.